This T cell receptor (beta chain) stems from a study of T cells in Graves' hyperthyroidism and ophthalmopathy. Study at large: Prior to any treatment, at the point of initial diagnosis, peripheral blood was collected.

Study-wide findings and caveats: For ophthalmopathy, model prediction preceded onset by a median 6.5 months. Most thyroid-expanded clonotypes above 0.001 were also found in blood.

TCR beta CDR3 region amplification was performed from RNA transcripts. The HTBI primer set drove a first-round RT-PCR of the TCR CDR3. TCRdb recomputed calls from the multiplex PCR reads with MiXCR, one row per CDR3 protein. This table has 600,000 to 700,000 distinct CDR3 sequences, approximately 14% appearing once. Uncontrolled infection, other autoimmune disease, pregnancy or lactation led to exclusion. Note on this clonotype: Its antigen is still unknown.

Trimming stripped 3 bases from V and 5 bases from J, with 10 bases between. Germline CDR1 reads SQVTM; CDR2 reads ANQGSEA. The CDR3 loop spans 13 amino acids. The receptor's source is a middle-aged woman with Graves' ophthalmopathy. The material sequenced was blood. V is TRBV29-1 and J is TRBJ2-2, with D unclear. CDR3 sequence reads: CSVDWGRTGELFF. The CDR3 DNA follows: TGCAGCGTTGACTGGGGTAGGACCGGGGAGCTGTTTTTT.